Following are 8 T cell receptor beta chains from one sample sequenced in a study of graft-versus-host responses after intestinal transplantation. No antigen has been assigned to these receptors. Clones were read by immunoSEQ multiplex PCR, and TCRdb kept only the in-frame ones, dropping some. The table records approximately 70,000 clones, approximately 88% of them present only once. The source material was unstimulated CD8+ T cells sorted from spleen or lymph node cells, sampled before intestinal transplant. These receptors were taken from a human donor who received an intestinal transplant.

This clone has a handful of counts. This chain connects TRBV6-5 to TRBJ2-7; TRBD1 aligns across 9 bases. The CDR3 runs to 14 residues. Germline V CDR1 and CDR2: MNHEY, SVGAGI. Trimming removed 5 bases from V and 3 bases from J; junction bases left unmatched: 5. The CDR3 is CASSPRQGDYEQYF. The CDR3 DNA follows: TGTGCCAGCAGTCCGCGACAGGGGGACTACGAGCAGTACTTC.

The chain employs TRBV7-2 and TRBJ2-1, with D perhaps matching TRBD1 (6 bases). Per the germline V gene, CDR1 is SGHTA and CDR2 is FQGNSA. The CDR3 spans 17 residues. V was trimmed by 4 bases and J by 0 bases, leaving 16 bases between them. CDR3 amino acids: CASSSNRVLSSYNEQFF. CDR3 DNA: TGTGCCAGCAGCTCAAACAGGGTCCTCAGCTCCTACAATGAGCAGTTCTTC. The variable domain in full, completed from reference TRBV7-2 and TRBJ2-1, reads GAGVSQSPSNKVTEKGKDVELRCDPISGHTALYWYRQSLGQGLEFLIYFQGNSAPDKSGLPSDRFSAERTGGSVSTLTIQRTQQEDSAVYLCASSSNRVLSSYNEQFFGPGTRLTVL.

This clone was found a few times. This rearrangement joins TRBV7-6 to TRBJ1-3; D not certain. CDR1 is SGHVS and CDR2 is FNYEAQ in the germline V gene. Trimming shortened V by 0 bases and J by 4 bases, and 4 bases separated the two germline ends. The CDR3 has 13 amino acids. Here the CDR3 DNA reads TGTGCCAGCAGCTTAGCCGCGGGAAACACCATATATTTT. Translation gives CASSLAAGNTIYF.

V usage is TRBV27 and J usage is TRBJ2-1; 10 bases are a match to TRBD2. The CDR3 sequence is 18 residues long. In germline, CDR1 is MNHEY, CDR2 SMNVEV (reference sequence). V dropped 0 bases and J dropped 0; count of bases not matched to a gene: 5. The chain's CDR3 is CASSLSSASGSSYNEQFF. The CDR3, as DNA: TGTGCCAGCAGTTTATCATCGGCTAGCGGGAGCTCCTACAATGAGCAGTTCTTC.

The genes are TRBV6-5 and TRBJ2-7, with a weak D call TRBD1 (7 bases). Germline-derived CDR1 and CDR2 are MNHEY and SVGAGI. This CDR3 comprises 14 residues. The germline V and J ends were trimmed by 5 bases and 3 bases, with 14 bases remaining between them. CDR3 DNA sequence: TGTGCCAGCAGTGACCAGGGGGAGGACTACGAGCAGTACTTC. Residues: CASSDQGEDYEQYF.

This chain uses TRBV6-1 with TRBJ2-7; 15 nucleotides match TRBD2. The CDR3 has 16 residues. Trimming removed 5 bases from V and 4 bases from J; junction bases left unmatched: 6. From germline, CDR1 is MNHNS and CDR2 SASEGT. The DNA for the CDR3 is TGTGCCAGCAGTCAAGGACTAGCGGGGGGGGCTTACGAGCAGTACTTC. This codes for CASSQGLAGGAYEQYF.

V and J are TRBV7-9 and TRBJ2-1; 8 positions match TRBD1. The CDR3 loop spans 15 amino acids. V trimming: 5 bases; J trimming: 5 bases; junction bases outside the gene matches: 8. Germline assignment: CDR1 SEHNR and CDR2 FQNEAQ (reference sequence). CDR3 bases: TGTGCCAGCAGCCCTCCGGGACAGGTCAACAATGAGCAGTTCTTC. It codes for CASSPPGQVNNEQFF.

This sequence joins TRBV6-5 and TRBJ2-2, with 7 positions matching TRBD1. The CDR3 contains 15 residues. With V trimmed by 6 bases and J by 5 bases, 9 bases remained unmatched. Germline loops: CDR1 MNHEY, CDR2 SVGAGI. CDR3 DNA: TGTGCCAGCAGCCAAAACAGGGGTGGAACCGGGGAGCTGTTTTTT. Its protein product is CASSQNRGGTGELFF.